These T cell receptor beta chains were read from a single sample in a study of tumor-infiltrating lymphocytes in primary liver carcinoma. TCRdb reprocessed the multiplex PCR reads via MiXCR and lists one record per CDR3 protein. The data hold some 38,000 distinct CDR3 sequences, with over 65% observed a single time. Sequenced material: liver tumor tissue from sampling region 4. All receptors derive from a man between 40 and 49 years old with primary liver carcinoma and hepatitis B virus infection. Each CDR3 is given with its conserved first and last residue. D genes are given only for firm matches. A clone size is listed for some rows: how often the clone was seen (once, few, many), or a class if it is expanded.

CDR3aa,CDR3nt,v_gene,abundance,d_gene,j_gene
CVSSQDGTSGSCEQYF,TGTGTCAGCAGCCAAGATGGGACTAGTGGCTCCTGCGAGCAGTACTTC,TRBV4-2,.,TRBD2,TRBJ2-7
CASSMGEDRGISLPGANVLTF,TGTGCCAGCAGCATGGGGGAGGACAGGGGCATTTCCCTCCCTGGGGCCAACGTCCTGACTTTC,TRBV11-2,.,TRBD1,TRBJ2-6
CGVGPGWGMVAEAFF,TGTGGCGTTGGTCCAGGGTGGGGTATGGTCGCTGAAGCTTTCTTC,TRBV29-1,.,.,TRBJ1-1
CVSSVFSQGANVLTF,TGTGTCAGCAGTGTATTCTCCCAAGGAGCCAACGTCCTGACTTTC,TRBV6-1,.,.,TRBJ2-6
CASAYQLDNEQFF,TGTGCCAGCGCTTACCAGTTGGACAATGAGCAGTTCTTC,TRBV6-2/TRBV6-3,.,.,TRBJ2-1
CAGSLEGGNTEASF,TGTGCCGGCAGCCTGGAGGGAGGGAACACTGAAGCTTCCTTT,TRBV28,.,.,TRBJ1-1
CASSLDSRGSTDMHYF,TGTGCCAGCAGTTTAGATTCTAGGGGGAGTACAGATATGCATTATTTT,TRBV12-3/TRBV12-4,.,.,TRBJ2-3
CASFRGGNTGAFF,TGTGCCAGCTTTAGGGGGGGGAACACTGGAGCTTTCTTC,TRBV6-6,.,.,TRBJ1-1
CVSSRRGHERFF,TGTGTCAGCAGTCGCCGGGGGCATGAGCGCTTCTTC,TRBV12-3/TRBV12-4,.,.,TRBJ2-1
CASSKNEKLFF,TGTGCCAGCAGTAAAAACGAAAAACTGTTTTTT,TRBV6-1,.,.,TRBJ1-4
CVSSHRRTGPIF,TGTGTCAGCAGTCATAGGCGGACAGGGCCCATTTTT,TRBV12-3/TRBV12-4,.,TRBD1,TRBJ1-4
CAIRRTGSTDTQYF,TGTGCCATCAGGAGGACAGGGTCCACAGATACGCAGTATTTT,TRBV10-3,medium-sized,TRBD1,TRBJ2-3
CVSSLDQQAYEQYF,TGTGTCAGCAGTTTAGATCAACAAGCCTACGAGCAGTACTTC,TRBV11-2,.,.,TRBJ2-7
CASSLRHSNEQFF,TGTGCCAGCAGCTTAAGACACTCCAATGAGCAGTTCTTC,TRBV5-4,medium-sized,.,TRBJ2-1
CASSPTGGREEQYF,TGCGCCAGCAGTCCCACAGGGGGCCGGGAAGAGCAGTACTTC,TRBV10-2,medium-sized,TRBD1,TRBJ2-7
CASSLRLLAGATDTQYF,TGTGCCAGCAGTTTACGGCTGCTAGCGGGAGCTACAGATACGCAGTATTTT,TRBV28,many,TRBD2,TRBJ2-3
CASSYSWGIADTQYF,TGTGCCAGCAGTTACTCATGGGGCATAGCAGATACGCAGTATTTT,TRBV6-5,.,.,TRBJ2-3
CGSSLGQGAHEQYF,TGTGGCAGCAGCTTAGGACAGGGGGCCCACGAACAGTACTTC,TRBV7-9,.,TRBD1,TRBJ2-7
CASSLLVQYEQYF,TGTGCCAGCAGCTTGTTGGTTCAGTACGAGCAGTACTTC,TRBV7-8,few,.,TRBJ2-7
CDVGVVGAGDTQYF,TGCGACGTTGGGGTGGTGGGAGCGGGAGATACGCAGTATTTT,TRBV29-1,.,.,TRBJ2-3
CASRNSGGDEQYF,TGCGCCAGCAGAAATTCAGGGGGGGACGAGCAGTACTTC,TRBV5-1,.,.,TRBJ2-7
CAARRDLNTWELFF,TGTGCAGCCAGGAGGGACCTTAACACCTGGGAGCTGTTTTTT,TRBV28,.,.,TRBJ2-2
CTSRSWDRGRDSPVHF,TGCACCAGCAGGTCCTGGGACAGGGGAAGGGATTCACCCGTCCACTTT,TRBV4-3,.,TRBD1,TRBJ1-6
CSARTPGDGELFF,TGCAGTGCTAGGACTCCCGGGGACGGGGAGCTGTTTTTT,TRBV20-1,few,.,TRBJ2-2